The T cell receptor (beta chain) described here comes from a study of blood T cell repertoires in COVID-19. Overall study context: The United States, Italy and Spain supplied acute and convalescent COVID-19 samples. Nucleic acid was either cDNA or gDNA, and it came from T cells, B-cell-depleted T cells, or PBMCs.

This clone has only a few counts. Original data processing: Amplification with reference gene primers provided the estimates of nucleated cell counts. Here immunoSEQ multiplex PCR was the method, and the copy in TCRdb shows in-frame clones only, minus some. That table gives V, J and clone size, and the DNA gave D and trimming. The data contain about 260,000 clones, more than 70% of them singletons. Germline-derived CDR1 and CDR2 are KGHDR and SFDVKD. This CDR3 has 14 amino acids. With 4 bases removed from V and 1 base from J, the gap between germline ends came to 7 bases. Participants spanned ages about 18 to 95 years and resided in 20 to 30 US areas.

The chain joins TRBV24-1 to TRBJ1-5, with D perhaps TRBD1 (5 bases). This receptor was obtained from a woman in her 40s with acute COVID-19. Sequencing was performed on PBMCs or T cells enriched from blood (not recorded which). CDR3 DNA sequence: TGTGCCACCAGTGAGGGACTAAGCAATCAGCCCCAGCATTTT. This encodes CATSEGLSNQPQHF.